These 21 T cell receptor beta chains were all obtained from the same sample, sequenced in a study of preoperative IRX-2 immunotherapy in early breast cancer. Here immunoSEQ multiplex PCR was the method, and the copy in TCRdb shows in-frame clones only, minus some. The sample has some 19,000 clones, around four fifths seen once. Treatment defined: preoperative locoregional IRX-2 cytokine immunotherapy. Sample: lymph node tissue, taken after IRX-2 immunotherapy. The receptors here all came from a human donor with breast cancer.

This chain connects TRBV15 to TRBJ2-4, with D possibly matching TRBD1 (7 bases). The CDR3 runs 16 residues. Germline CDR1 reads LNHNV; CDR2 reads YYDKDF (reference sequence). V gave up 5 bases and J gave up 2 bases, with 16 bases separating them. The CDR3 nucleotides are TGTGCCACCAGCGGGGGGACAGCGGTGACCAAAAACATTCAGTACTTC. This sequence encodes CATSGGTAVTKNIQYF.

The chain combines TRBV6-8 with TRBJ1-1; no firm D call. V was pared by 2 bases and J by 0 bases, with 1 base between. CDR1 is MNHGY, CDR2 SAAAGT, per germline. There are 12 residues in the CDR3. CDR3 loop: CASSYVNTEAFF. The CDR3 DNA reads TGTGCCAGCAGTTACGTGAACACTGAAGCTTTCTTT.

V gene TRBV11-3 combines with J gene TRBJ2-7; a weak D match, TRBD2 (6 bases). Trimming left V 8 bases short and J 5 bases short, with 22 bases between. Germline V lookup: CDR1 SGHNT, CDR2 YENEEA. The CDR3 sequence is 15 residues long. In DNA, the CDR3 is TGTGCCAGCTCAACTCTCACTACGGGGGAACACGAGCAGTACTTC. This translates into CASSTLTTGEHEQYF. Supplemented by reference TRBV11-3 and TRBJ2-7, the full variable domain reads EAGVVQSPRYKIIEKKQPVAFWCNPISGHNTLYWYLQNLGQGPELLIRYENEEAVDDSQLPKDRFSAERLKGVDSTLKIQPAELGDSAVYLCASSTLTTGEHEQYFGPGTRLTVT.

The CDR3 DNA is TGTGCTAGTGGTGTCGGGACGGGATACAATGAGCAGTTCTTC. Protein: CASGVGTGYNEQFF. The rearrangement joins TRBV12-5 to TRBJ2-1, with D perhaps assigned TRBD1 or TRBD2 (5 bases each). The CDR3 is made up of 14 amino acids. The germline V gene encodes CDR1 LGHNT and CDR2 FRNRAP. V lost 5 bases, J lost 4 bases, and 12 bases lay in between.

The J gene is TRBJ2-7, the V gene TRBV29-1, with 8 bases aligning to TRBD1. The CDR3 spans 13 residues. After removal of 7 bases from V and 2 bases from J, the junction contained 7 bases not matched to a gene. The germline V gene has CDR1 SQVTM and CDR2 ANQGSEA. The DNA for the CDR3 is TGCAGCGCCTTGACAGGGGCCCCCTACGAGCAGTACTTC. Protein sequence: CSALTGAPYEQYF.

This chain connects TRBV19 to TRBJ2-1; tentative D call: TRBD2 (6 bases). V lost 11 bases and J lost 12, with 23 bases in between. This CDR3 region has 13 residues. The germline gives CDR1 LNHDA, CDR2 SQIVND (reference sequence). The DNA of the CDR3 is TGTGCCTCGAGGGTGGTGGGGGACTCGCCGCAGTTCTTC. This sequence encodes CASRVVGDSPQFF. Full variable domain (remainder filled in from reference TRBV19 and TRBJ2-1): DGGITQSPKYLFRKEGQNVTLSCEQNLNHDAMYWYRQDPGQGLRLIYYSQIVNDFQKGDIAEGYSVSREKKESFPLTVTSAQKNPTAFYLCASRVVGDSPQFFGPGTRLTVL.

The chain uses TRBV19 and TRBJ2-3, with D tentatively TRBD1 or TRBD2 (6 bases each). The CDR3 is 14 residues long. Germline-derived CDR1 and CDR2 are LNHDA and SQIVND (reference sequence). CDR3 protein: CAVSYRGRTDTQYF. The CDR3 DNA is TGTGCGGTCTCTTATCGGGGGCGCACAGATACGCAGTATTTT.

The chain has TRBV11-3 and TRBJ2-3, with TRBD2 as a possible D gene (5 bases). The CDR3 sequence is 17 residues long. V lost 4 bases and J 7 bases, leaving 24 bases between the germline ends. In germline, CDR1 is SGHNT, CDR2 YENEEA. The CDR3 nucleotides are TGTGCCAGCAGCTACGTGACCGGGGTAGGGAGCGGATATACGCAGTATTTT. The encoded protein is CASSYVTGVGSGYTQYF. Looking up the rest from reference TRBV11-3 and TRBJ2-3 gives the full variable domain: EAGVVQSPRYKIIEKKQPVAFWCNPISGHNTLYWYLQNLGQGPELLIRYENEEAVDDSQLPKDRFSAERLKGVDSTLKIQPAELGDSAVYLCASSYVTGVGSGYTQYFGPGTRLTVL.

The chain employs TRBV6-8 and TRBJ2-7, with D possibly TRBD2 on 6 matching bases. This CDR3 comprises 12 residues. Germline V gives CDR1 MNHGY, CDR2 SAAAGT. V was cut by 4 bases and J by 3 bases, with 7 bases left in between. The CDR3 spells CASSWDFYEQYF. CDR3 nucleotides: TGTGCCAGCAGTTGGGACTTCTACGAGCAGTACTTC.

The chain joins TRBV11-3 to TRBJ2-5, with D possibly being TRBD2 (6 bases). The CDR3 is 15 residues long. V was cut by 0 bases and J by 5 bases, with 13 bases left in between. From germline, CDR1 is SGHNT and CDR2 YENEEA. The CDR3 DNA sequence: TGTGCCAGCAGCTTAGACGGGAGAGGCGAGGAGACCCAGTACTTC. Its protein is CASSLDGRGEETQYF.

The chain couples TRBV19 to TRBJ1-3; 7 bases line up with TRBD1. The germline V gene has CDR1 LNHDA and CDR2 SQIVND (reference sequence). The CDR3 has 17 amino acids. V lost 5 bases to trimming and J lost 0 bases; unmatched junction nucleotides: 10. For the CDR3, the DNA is TGTGCCAGTAGTCCCCCGGTGGGACAGAACTCTGGAAACACCATATATTTT. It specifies CASSPPVGQNSGNTIYF.

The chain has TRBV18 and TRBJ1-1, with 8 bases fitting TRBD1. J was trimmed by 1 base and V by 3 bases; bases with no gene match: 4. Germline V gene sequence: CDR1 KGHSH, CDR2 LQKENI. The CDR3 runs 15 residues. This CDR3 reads CASSPRQGTNTEAFF. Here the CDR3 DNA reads TGTGCCAGCTCACCCCGACAGGGGACGAACACTGAAGCTTTCTTT.

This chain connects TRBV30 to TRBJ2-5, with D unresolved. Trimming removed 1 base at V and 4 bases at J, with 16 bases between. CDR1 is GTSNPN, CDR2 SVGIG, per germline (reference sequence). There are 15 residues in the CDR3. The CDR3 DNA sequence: TGTGCCTGGAGTGATGGGAACCCAAGAGGAGAGACCCAGTACTTC. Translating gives CAWSDGNPRGETQYF.

Written as DNA, the CDR3 is TGTGCTAGTGGTTTGGGGGGTCATGCTCAAGAGACCCAGTACTTC. This sequence encodes CASGLGGHAQETQYF. The chain has TRBV12-5 and TRBJ2-5; no definite D call. V was pared by 1 base and J by 2 bases, with 11 bases between. Germline CDR1 is LGHNT and CDR2 is FRNRAP. The length of the CDR3 is 15 residues.

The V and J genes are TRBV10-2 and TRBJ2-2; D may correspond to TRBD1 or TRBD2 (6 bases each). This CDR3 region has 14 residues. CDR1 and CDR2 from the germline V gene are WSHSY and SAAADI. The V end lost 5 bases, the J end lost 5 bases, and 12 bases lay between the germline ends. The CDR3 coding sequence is TGCGCCAGCAGTCCGGGGGCAAGGACCGGGGAGCTGTTTTTT. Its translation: CASSPGARTGELFF.

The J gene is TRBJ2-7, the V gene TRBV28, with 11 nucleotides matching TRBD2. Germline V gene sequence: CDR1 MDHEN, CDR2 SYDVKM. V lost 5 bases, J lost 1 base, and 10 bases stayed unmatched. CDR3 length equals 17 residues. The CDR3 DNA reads TGTGCCAGCAGTCCCAAGGGGGCTAGCGGGAGGTCCTACGAGCAGTACTTC. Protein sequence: CASSPKGASGRSYEQYF.

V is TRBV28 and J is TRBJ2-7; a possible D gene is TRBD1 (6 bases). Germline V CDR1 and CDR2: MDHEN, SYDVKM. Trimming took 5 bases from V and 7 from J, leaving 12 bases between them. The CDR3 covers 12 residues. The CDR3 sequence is CASSTGNWEQYF. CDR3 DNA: TGTGCCAGCAGTACAGGGAACTGGGAGCAGTACTTC.

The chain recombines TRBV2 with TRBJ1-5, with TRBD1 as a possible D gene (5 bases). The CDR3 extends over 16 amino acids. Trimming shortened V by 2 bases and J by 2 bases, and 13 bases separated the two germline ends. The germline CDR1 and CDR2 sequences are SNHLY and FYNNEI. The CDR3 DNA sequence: TGTGCCAGCAGTGAAAGGAGGGGCGGAGGCAATCAGCCCCAGCATTTT. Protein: CASSERRGGGNQPQHF.

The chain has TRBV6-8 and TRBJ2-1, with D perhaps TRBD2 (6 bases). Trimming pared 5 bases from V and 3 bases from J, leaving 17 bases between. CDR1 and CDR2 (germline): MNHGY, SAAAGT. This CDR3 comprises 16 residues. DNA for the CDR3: TGTGCCAGCAGTCCCCAGCCTCGGGGACTCTACAATGAGCAGTTCTTC. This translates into CASSPQPRGLYNEQFF.

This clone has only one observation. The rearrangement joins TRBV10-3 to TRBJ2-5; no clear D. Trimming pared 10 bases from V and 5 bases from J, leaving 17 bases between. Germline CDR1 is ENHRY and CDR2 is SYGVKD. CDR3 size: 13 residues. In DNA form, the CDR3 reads TGTGCCAGCGCGACTCTTCTCGGGGAGACCCAGTACTTC. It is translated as CASATLLGETQYF.

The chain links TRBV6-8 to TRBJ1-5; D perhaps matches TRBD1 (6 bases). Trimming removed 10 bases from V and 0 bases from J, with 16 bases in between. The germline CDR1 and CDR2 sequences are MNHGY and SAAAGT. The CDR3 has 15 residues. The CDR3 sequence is CATHPGTPSNQPQHF. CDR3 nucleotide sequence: TGTGCCACTCACCCGGGGACACCTAGCAATCAGCCCCAGCATTTT.